Listed below are T cell receptor beta chains from one sample, sequenced in a study of T-cell reconstitution after alpha-beta-depleted transplantation in children. TCRdb fed the PCR reads into MiXCR, producing one record per CDR3 protein. The table records approximately 500,000 distinct CDR3 sequences, over 9.5% of them present only once. Sequencing used PBMCs, obtained before TCRalphabeta/CD19-depleted stem cell transplant. All receptors come from a child aged 2 to 10 with inherited bone marrow failure, due to receive a stem cell transplant. CDR3s include the opening cysteine and the closing phenylalanine or tryptophan. D genes are given only for firm matches. The size entry is marked missing in some rows and otherwise reads once, few, many or a size class.

V: TRBV20-1
size: many
J: TRBJ2-1
D: .
DNA: TGCAGTGCTAGAGTTGCGGAGAGGGCTAGCCTCTACAATGAGCAGTTCTTC
CDR3: CSARVAERASLYNEQFF

V: TRBV5-1
size: many
J: TRBJ2-3
D: TRBD1
DNA: TGCGCCAGCAGCTTAGAGGGACAGGCAAACACAGATACGCAGTATTTT
CDR3: CASSLEGQANTDTQYF

V: TRBV27
size: many
J: TRBJ2-7
D: TRBD2
DNA: TGTGCCAGCAGTTTATCTCGAGCGGGAGGGTACGAGCAGTACTTC
CDR3: CASSLSRAGGYEQYF

V: TRBV5-1
size: few
J: TRBJ2-2
D: TRBD2
DNA: TGCGCCAGCAGCGGACTAGCGGGAGGCACCGGGGAGCTGTTTTTT
CDR3: CASSGLAGGTGELFF

V: TRBV14
size: many
J: TRBJ2-7
D: .
DNA: TGTGCCAGCAGCCAAGGACCGTGGTCCTACGAGCAGTACTTC
CDR3: CASSQGPWSYEQYF

V: TRBV5-1
size: many
J: TRBJ2-3
D: TRBD1
DNA: TGTGCCAGCAGCTCGGGACAGGGGACAGATACGCAGTATTTT
CDR3: CASSSGQGTDTQYF

V: TRBV28
size: few
J: TRBJ2-7
D: TRBD1
DNA: TGTGCCAGCAGTTCCCCCCGCGAACAGGGGACCTACGAGCAGTACTTC
CDR3: CASSSPREQGTYEQYF

V: TRBV4-3
size: many
J: TRBJ2-1
D: .
DNA: TGCGCCAGCAGCCCGCGCCCGGGTAATGAGCAGTTCTTC
CDR3: CASSPRPGNEQFF

V: TRBV7-9
size: many
J: TRBJ1-1
D: .
DNA: TGTGCCTCAGGGAACAGGAACACTGAAGCTTTCTTT
CDR3: CASGNRNTEAFF

V: TRBV29-1
size: many
J: TRBJ1-2
D: .
DNA: TGCAGCGTTCTTAGGGTTGAAGGTGGCTACACCTTC
CDR3: CSVLRVEGGYTF

V: TRBV28
size: few
J: TRBJ2-7
D: TRBD2
DNA: TGTGCCAGCAGTTTGCCTCTAGCAGCGGGGCCCTCCTACGAGCAGTACTTC
CDR3: CASSLPLAAGPSYEQYF

V: TRBV28
size: many
J: TRBJ2-2
D: .
DNA: TGTGCCAGCAGTTTATTCTGGGGAAACCGGGATACCGGGGAGCTGTTTTTT
CDR3: CASSLFWGNRDTGELFF

V: TRBV10-2
size: .
J: TRBJ2-1
D: .
DNA: TGCGCCAGCGCGACGGACTACCGTCGGGATGAGCAGTTCTTC
CDR3: CASATDYRRDEQFF